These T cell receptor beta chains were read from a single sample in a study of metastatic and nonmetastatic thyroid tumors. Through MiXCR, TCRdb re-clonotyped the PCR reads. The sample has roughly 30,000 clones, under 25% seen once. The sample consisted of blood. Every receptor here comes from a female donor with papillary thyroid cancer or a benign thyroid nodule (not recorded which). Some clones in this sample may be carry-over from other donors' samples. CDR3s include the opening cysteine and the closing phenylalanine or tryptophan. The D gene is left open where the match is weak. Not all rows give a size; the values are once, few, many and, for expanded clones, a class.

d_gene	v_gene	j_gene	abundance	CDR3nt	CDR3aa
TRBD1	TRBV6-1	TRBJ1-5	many	TGTGCCAGCAGCGCAGGGGGAGGTAGCAATCAGCCCCAGCATTTT	CASSAGGGSNQPQHF
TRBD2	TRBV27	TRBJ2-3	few	TGTGCCAGCAGCCCAAGACTAGCGGGAGGCACAGATACGCAGTATTTT	CASSPRLAGGTDTQYF
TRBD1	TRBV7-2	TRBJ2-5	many	TGTGCCAGCAGCTTCGACAGGGGGCGAGAGACCCAGTACTTC	CASSFDRGRETQYF
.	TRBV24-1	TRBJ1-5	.	TGTGCCACCAGTGCCACCTCAATGTTGGGGATTGACAATCAGCCCCAGCATTTT	CATSATSMLGIDNQPQHF
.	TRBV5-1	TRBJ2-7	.	TGCGCCAGCAGCTTGGGGGACCTGCCGGGACACGAGCAGTACTTC	CASSLGDLPGHEQYF
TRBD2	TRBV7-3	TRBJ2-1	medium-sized	TGTGCCAGCAGCGTTACTAGCGACAGCTCCTACAATGAGCAGTTCTTC	CASSVTSDSSYNEQFF
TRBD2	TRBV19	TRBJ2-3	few	TGTGCCAGTAGTGGAGAACGCGGGAGTGGGTACGAGCAGTATTTT	CASSGERGSGYEQYF
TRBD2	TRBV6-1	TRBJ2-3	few	TGTGCCATCTGCACAAATAGCGGGGGGAGCACAGATACGCAGTATTTT	CAICTNSGGSTDTQYF
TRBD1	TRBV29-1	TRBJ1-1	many	TGCAGCGCGTGGGGACAGGGGAACACTGAAGCTTTCTTT	CSAWGQGNTEAFF
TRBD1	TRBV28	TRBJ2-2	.	TGTGCCAGCACTGAGACAGGGGCCACCGGGGAGCTGTTTTTT	CASTETGATGELFF
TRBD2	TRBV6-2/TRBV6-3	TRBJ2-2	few	TGTGCCAGCAGTTACTCGAAAACTAGCGTGATGAACACCGGGGAGCTGTTTTTT	CASSYSKTSVMNTGELFF
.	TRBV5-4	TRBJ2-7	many	TGTGCCAGCAGTCGCCAGGGACAAGTCTCCTACGAGCAGTACTTC	CASSRQGQVSYEQYF
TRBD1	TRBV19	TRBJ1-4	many	TGTGCCAGTAGTGCGGGACAGCGGCTCCCCAATGAAAAACTGTTTTTT	CASSAGQRLPNEKLFF
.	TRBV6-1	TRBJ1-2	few	TGTGCCTTCAAGGGGGGCTATGGCTACACCTTC	CAFKGGYGYTF
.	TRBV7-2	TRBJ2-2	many	TGTGCCAGCAGCTTAGGGGCCGGCACCGGGGAGCTGTTTTTT	CASSLGAGTGELFF
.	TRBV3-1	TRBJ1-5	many	TGTGCCAGCAGCCAAGGGAATCAGCCCCAGCATTTT	CASSQGNQPQHF
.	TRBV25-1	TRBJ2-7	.	TGTGCCAGCAGAACAGTAAAAACCATACAGGGTGACGCAGACAGGTCCTACGAGCAGTACTTC	CASRTVKTIQGDADRSYEQYF
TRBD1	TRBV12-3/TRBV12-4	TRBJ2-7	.	TGTGCCAGCAGAACGACAGGGTACTACGAGCAGTACTTC	CASRTTGYYEQYF
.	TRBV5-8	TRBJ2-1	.	TGTGCCAGCATCCGCTCAGTGGGATACAATGAGCATTTCTTC	CASIRSVGYNEHFF
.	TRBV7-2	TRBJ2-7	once	TGTGCCAGCAGCTTGGGAGGGGGCTTGTACGAGCAGTACTTC	CASSLGGGLYEQYF
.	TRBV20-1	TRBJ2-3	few	TGCAGTGCTAGGAGTATGCGCTCCACAGATACGCAGTATTTT	CSARSMRSTDTQYF
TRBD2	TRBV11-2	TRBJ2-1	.	TGTGCCAGCAGCGTACTAGCGGGAGGTCTCAATGAGCAGTTCTTC	CASSVLAGGLNEQFF
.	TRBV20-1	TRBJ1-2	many	TGCAGTGCTAGGAGGGACAATGTGAATGGCTACACCTTC	CSARRDNVNGYTF
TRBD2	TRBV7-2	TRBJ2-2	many	TGTGCCAGCAGCCGCAGCGGGGCGGTGAACACCGGGGAGCTGTTTTTT	CASSRSGAVNTGELFF
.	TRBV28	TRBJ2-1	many	TGTGCCACCCGGAGCTCCTACAATGAGCAGTTCTTC	CATRSSYNEQFF
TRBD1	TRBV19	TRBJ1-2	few	TGTGCCAATACACAGGGGACTTATGGCTACATCTTC	CANTQGTYGYIF
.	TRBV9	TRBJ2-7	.	TGTGCCAGCAGCGTATCAGGGCAGTCCTACGAGCAGTACTTC	CASSVSGQSYEQYF
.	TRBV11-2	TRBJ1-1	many	TGTGCCAGCAGCTTAGATCTGTTCTGGAACACTGAAGCTTTCTTT	CASSLDLFWNTEAFF
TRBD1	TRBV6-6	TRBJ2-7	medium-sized	TGTGCCAGCAGTTACCCAACCGGGACAGGGAACTACGAGCAGTACTTC	CASSYPTGTGNYEQYF
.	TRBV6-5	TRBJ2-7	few	TGTGCCAGCAGTATGTACGAGCAGTACTTC	CASSMYEQYF
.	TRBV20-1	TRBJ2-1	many	TGCAGTGCTAAGGAGCGGCCGGATTTATACAATGAGCAGCTCTTC	CSAKERPDLYNEQLF
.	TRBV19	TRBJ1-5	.	TGTGCCAGCAGTATTGGTATACAGAGGGGCAATCAGCCCCAGCATTTT	CASSIGIQRGNQPQHF
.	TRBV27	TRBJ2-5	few	TGTGCCAGCAGTTATGGAAAGGGGAAACGTAAAGAGACCCAGTACTTC	CASSYGKGKRKETQYF
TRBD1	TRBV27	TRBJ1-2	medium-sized	TGTGCCAGCAGTTTAGGTGACAGGGGGTTAGGTGGCTACACCTTC	CASSLGDRGLGGYTF
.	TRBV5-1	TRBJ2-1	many	TGCGCCAGCAGCGCGCAAGCAGGGGACCCGGGAGGTGAGCAGTTCTTC	CASSAQAGDPGGEQFF
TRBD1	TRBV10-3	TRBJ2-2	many	TGTGCCATCAGGACCGGGACAGGGGCCGGGGAGCTGTTTTTT	CAIRTGTGAGELFF
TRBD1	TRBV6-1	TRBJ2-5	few	TGTGCCAGCAGTGGAGCTCCGACAGGGGCCCAAGATACCCAGTACTTC	CASSGAPTGAQDTQYF
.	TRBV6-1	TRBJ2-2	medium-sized	TGTGCCAGCATATCGGGACACCTGAACACCGGGGAGCTGTTTTTT	CASISGHLNTGELFF
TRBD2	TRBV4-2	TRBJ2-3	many	TGTGCCAGCAGCCAAGATCGGGGGGAGGGCCGCACAGATACGCAGTATTTT	CASSQDRGEGRTDTQYF
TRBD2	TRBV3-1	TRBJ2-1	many	TGTGCCAGCAGCCAAGATGGAGTAGCGGGACACTCCTACAATGAGCAGTTCTTC	CASSQDGVAGHSYNEQFF
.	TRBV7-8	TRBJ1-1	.	TGTGCCAGCAGCTTAGTAGCCGGGAACACTGAAGCTTTCTTT	CASSLVAGNTEAFF
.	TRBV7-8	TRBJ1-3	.	TGTTCCAGCAGCTTCCAGGCGGCCTGGAGCTCTGGAAACACCATATATTTT	CSSSFQAAWSSGNTIYF
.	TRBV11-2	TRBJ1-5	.	TGTGCCAGCAGCGTAGTAGAGGGGAAAGCGAGCAATCAGCCCCAGCATTTT	CASSVVEGKASNQPQHF
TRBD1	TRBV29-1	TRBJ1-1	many	TGCAGCACCCGGACAGGCCAGAACACTGAAGCTTTCTTT	CSTRTGQNTEAFF
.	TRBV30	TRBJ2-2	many	TGTGCCTGCAAATGGAACAGGGCCACCGGGGAGCTGTTTTTT	CACKWNRATGELFF
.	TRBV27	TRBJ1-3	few	TGTGCCAGCGGCATCAGGGGAAACACCATATATTTT	CASGIRGNTIYF
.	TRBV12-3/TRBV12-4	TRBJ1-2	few	TGTGCCAGCAGTCATGTTAACTATTGCTACACCTTC	CASSHVNYCYTF
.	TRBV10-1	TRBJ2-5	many	TGCGCCAGCAGTGGAGACAGGCAAGAGACCCAGTACTTC	CASSGDRQETQYF
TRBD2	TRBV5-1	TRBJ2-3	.	TGCGCCAGCAGCTTAAATAGCGGGACCATCACAGATACGCAGTATTTT	CASSLNSGTITDTQYF
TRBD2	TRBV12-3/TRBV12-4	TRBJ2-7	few	TGTGCCAGCGGGCCCGCACTAGCGGGAGGGTACGAGCAGTACTTC	CASGPALAGGYEQYF
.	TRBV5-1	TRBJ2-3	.	TGCGCCAGCAGCTTACTCAGGGAAAGCACAGATACGCAGTATTTT	CASSLLRESTDTQYF
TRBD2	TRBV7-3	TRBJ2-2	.	TGTGCCAGCAGCCTGCGGGGGGATGGGGAGCTGTTTTTT	CASSLRGDGELFF
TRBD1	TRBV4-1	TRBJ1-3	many	TGCGCCAGCAGCCAACAGCGCCAGGGGGCAGCGAGAGGAAACACCATATATTTT	CASSQQRQGAARGNTIYF
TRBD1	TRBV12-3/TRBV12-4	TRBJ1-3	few	TGTGCCAGCAGCCCGAGGACAGGAATCCTCTCTGGAAACACCATATATTTT	CASSPRTGILSGNTIYF
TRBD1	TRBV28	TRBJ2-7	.	TGTGCCAGCAGTCTTGACGCCGATGGGACAGGTGGGTCCGGTAGGAGGTACGAGCAGTACTTC	CASSLDADGTGGSGRRYEQYF